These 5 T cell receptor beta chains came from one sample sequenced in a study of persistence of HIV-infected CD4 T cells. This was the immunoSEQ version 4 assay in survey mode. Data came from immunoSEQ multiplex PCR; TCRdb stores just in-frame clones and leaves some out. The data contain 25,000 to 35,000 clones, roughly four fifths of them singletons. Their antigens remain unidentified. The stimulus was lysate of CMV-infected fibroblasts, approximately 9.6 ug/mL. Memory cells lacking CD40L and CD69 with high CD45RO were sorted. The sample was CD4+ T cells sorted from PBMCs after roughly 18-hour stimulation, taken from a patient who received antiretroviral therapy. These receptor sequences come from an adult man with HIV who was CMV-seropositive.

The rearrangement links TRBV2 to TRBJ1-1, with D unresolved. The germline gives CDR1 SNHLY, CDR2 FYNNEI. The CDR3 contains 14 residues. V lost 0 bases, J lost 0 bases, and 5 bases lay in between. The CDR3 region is CASSEASVNTEAFF. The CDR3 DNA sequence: TGTGCCAGCAGTGAAGCGTCGGTGAACACTGAAGCTTTCTTT. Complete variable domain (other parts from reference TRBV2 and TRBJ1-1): EPEVTQTPSHQVTQMGQEVILRCVPISNHLYFYWYRQILGQKVEFLVSFYNNEISEKSEIFDDQFSVERPDGSNFTLKIRSTKLEDSAMYFCASSEASVNTEAFFGQGTRLTVV.

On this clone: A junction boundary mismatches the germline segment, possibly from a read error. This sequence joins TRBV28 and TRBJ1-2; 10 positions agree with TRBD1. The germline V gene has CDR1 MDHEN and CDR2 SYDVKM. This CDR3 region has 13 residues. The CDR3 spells CASSLSRDRGCTF. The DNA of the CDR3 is TGTGCCAGCAGTTTATCCCGGGACAGGGGCTGCACCTTC.

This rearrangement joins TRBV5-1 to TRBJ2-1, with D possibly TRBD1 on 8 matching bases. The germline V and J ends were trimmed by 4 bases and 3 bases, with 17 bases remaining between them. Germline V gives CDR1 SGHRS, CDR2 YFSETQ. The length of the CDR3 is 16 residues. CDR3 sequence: CASSGQGGGGYNEQFF. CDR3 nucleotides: TGCGCCAGCAGCGGACAGGGAGGGGGCGGCTACAATGAGCAGTTCTTC.

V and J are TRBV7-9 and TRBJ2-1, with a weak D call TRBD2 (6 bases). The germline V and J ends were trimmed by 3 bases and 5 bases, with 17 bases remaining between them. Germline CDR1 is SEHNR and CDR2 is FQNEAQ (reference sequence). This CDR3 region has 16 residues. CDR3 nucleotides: TGTGCCAGCAGCTTTCCCCTTGCGGGGAAGAACAATGAGCAGTTCTTC. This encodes CASSFPLAGKNNEQFF. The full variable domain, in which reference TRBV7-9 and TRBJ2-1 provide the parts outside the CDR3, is DTGVSQNPRHKITKRGQNVTFRCDPISEHNRLYWYRQTLGQGPEFLTYFQNEAQLEKSRLLSDRFSAERPKGSFSTLEIQRTEQGDSAMYLCASSFPLAGKNNEQFFGPGTRLTVL.

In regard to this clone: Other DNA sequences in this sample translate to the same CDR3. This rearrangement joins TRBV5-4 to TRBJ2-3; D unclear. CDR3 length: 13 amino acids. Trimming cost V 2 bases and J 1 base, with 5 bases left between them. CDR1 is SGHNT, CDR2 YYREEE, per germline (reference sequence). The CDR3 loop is CASSLGGTDTQYF. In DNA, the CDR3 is TGTGCCAGCAGCTTAGGCGGCACAGATACGCAGTATTTT.